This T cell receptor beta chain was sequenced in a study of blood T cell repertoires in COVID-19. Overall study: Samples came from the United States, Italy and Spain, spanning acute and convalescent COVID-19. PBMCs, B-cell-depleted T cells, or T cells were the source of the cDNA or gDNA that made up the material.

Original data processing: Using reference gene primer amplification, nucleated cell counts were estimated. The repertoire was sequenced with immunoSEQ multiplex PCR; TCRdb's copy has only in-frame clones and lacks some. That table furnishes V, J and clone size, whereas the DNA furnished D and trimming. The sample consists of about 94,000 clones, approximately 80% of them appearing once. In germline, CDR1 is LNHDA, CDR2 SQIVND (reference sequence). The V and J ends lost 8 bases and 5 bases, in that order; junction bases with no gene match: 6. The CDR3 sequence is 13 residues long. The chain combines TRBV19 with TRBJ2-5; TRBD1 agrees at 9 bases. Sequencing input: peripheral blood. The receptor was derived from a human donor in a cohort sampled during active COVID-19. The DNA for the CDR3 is TGTGCCAGTCAGGACAGGGGAGTGGAGACCCAGTACTTC. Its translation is CASQDRGVETQYF.